This TCR beta chain appears in the sequencing data of a study of identical twins. General observations from the study: Among beta out-of-frame sequences, excess sharing between twins appeared weaker.

This clonotype has only a few counts. Its specificity is unknown. One entry per CDR3 protein, called by TCRdb with MiXCR from the 5' RACE reads. In the table there are 500,000 or so distinct CDR3 sequences, around 20% of which are singletons. In germline, CDR1 is DFQATT, CDR2 SNEGSKA (reference sequence). The CDR3 covers 13 residues. V shed 6 bases and J shed 5 bases, with 14 bases lying between them. This sample also appeared in a second study, on T cells expressing NK-cell markers.

This receptor was taken from a woman under 30 in good health. The sample taken for sequencing was CD4+ T cells sorted from blood. The genes are TRBV20-1 and TRBJ1-5, with D perhaps matching TRBD1 (5 bases). CDR3 in DNA: TGCAGTGCCGCTTGGGACGGGGATCAGCCCCAGCATTTT. Amino acid sequence: CSAAWDGDQPQHF.